This passage covers 8 T cell receptor beta chains from one sample sequenced in a study of blood T cell repertoires in COVID-19. Sequencing was performed with immunoSEQ multiplex PCR; in TCRdb, only in-frame clones are kept and a portion is missing. Of some 45,000 clones listed, over 75% were seen once; the top ten hold over 11%. Sequencing was performed on peripheral blood. The receptors were sampled from a human donor in a cohort sampled during active COVID-19.

The V call is TRBV5-1, the J call TRBJ2-3; 8 bases fit TRBD1. The CDR3 totals 15 residues. Germline CDR1 SGHRS, CDR2 YFSETQ. The V and J ends lost 7 bases and 2 bases, in that order; junction bases with no gene match: 9. The CDR3 region is CASGPTGVATDTQYF. As DNA, the CDR3 is TGCGCCAGCGGACCGACAGGGGTGGCCACAGATACGCAGTATTTT.

V usage is TRBV5-4 and J usage is TRBJ2-3, with unresolved D. Germline V gene sequence: CDR1 SGHNT, CDR2 YYREEE (reference sequence). CDR3 length: 11 residues. The V gene lost 0 bases and the J gene lost 8 bases, with 4 bases spanning the gap. CDR3 DNA: TGTGCCAGCAGCTTGGGACTTACGCAGTATTTT. It yields the protein CASSLGLTQYF.

CDR3 nucleotide sequence: TGTGCCAGCAGCCCTGGGACAGCTAACTATGGCTACACCTTC. Amino acids: CASSPGTANYGYTF. The gene calls are TRBV5-8 and TRBJ1-2; TRBD1 matches 7 bases. CDR3 length equals 14 residues. With 4 bases clipped from V and 0 bases from J, the junction kept 3 bases outside the gene matches. Germline V gene lookup returns CDR1 SGHTS and CDR2 YDEGEE.

The chain employs TRBV7-8 and TRBJ1-1, with 8 bases that match TRBD1. CDR1 and CDR2 from the germline V gene are SGHVS and FQNEAQ. CDR3 size: 16 residues. J gave up 1 base and V 5 bases, and 9 bases lay outside the gene matches. CDR3 in amino acids: CASSRVGTGGNTEAFF. CDR3 nucleotides: TGTGCCAGCAGCCGAGTAGGTACAGGGGGGAACACTGAAGCTTTCTTT. The full variable domain, with the rest looked up from reference TRBV7-8 and TRBJ1-1, is GAGVSQSPRYKVAKRGQDVALRCDPISGHVSLFWYQQALGQGPEFLTYFQNEAQLDKSGLPSDRFFAERPEGSVSTLKIQRTQQEDSAVYLCASSRVGTGGNTEAFFGQGTRLTVV.

The V and J genes are TRBV5-5 and TRBJ2-5, with 10 bases fitting TRBD2. V was pared by 3 bases and J by 1 base, with 18 bases of the junction left unmatched. Germline CDR1 is SGHKS and CDR2 is YYEKEE (reference sequence). The CDR3 sequence is 20 residues long. CDR3 protein: CASSWPGLAQLGEPQETQYF. CDR3 nucleotides: TGTGCCAGCAGCTGGCCGGGACTAGCGCAACTGGGGGAGCCCCAAGAGACCCAGTACTTC.

The chain carries TRBV19 and TRBJ2-7; TRBD1 matches 9 bases. Germline V gives CDR1 LNHDA, CDR2 SQIVND (reference sequence). The ends lost 5 bases at V and 3 bases at J; junction bases unmatched: 8. The CDR3 spans 15 residues. CDR3 sequence (DNA): TGTGCCAGTAGTGTCCCGGGACAGGGTGTCTACGAGCAGTACTTC. It yields the protein CASSVPGQGVYEQYF.

This chain joins TRBV19 and TRBJ2-4; D may be TRBD2 (6 bases). Per germline, CDR1 LNHDA and CDR2 SQIVND (reference sequence). This CDR3 region has 13 residues. V lost 3 bases, J lost 7 bases, and 10 bases lay in between. For the CDR3, the DNA is TGTGCCAGTAGTATGGGCGGGGCGAACATTCAGTACTTC. The encoded protein is CASSMGGANIQYF.

This rearrangement joins TRBV7-9 to TRBJ2-7, with 7 bases identical to TRBD2. CDR1 and CDR2 from the germline V gene are SEHNR and FQNEAQ (reference sequence). Germline trimming cut 2 bases from V and 3 bases from J; bases unmatched to any gene: 4. The CDR3 has 14 amino acids. The DNA for the CDR3 is TGTGCCAGCAGCTTAACCAGGGAGGGCTACGAGCAGTACTTC. Translated: CASSLTREGYEQYF.